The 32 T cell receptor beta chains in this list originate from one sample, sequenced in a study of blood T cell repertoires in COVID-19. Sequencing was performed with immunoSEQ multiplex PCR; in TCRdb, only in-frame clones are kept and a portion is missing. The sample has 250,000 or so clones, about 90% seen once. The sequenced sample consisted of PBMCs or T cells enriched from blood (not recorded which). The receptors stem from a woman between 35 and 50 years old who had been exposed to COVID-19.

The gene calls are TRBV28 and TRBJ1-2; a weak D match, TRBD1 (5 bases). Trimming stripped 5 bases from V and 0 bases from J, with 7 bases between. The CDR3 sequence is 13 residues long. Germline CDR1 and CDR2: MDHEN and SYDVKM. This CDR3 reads CASSVTANYGYTF. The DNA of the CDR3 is TGTGCCAGCAGTGTGACAGCTAACTATGGCTACACCTTC.

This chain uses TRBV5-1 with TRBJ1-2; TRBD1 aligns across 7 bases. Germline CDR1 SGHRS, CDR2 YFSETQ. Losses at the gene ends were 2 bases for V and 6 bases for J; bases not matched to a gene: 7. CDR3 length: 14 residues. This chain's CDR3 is CASSFRQGFDGYTF. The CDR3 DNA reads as TGCGCCAGCAGCTTCCGACAGGGTTTCGATGGCTACACCTTC.

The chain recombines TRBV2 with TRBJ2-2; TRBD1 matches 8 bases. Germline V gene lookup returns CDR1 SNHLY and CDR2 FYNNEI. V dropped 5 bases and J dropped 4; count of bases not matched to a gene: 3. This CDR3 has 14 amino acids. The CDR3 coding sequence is TGTGCCAGCAGTCGGACAGGGACCACCGGGGAGCTGTTTTTT. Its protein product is CASSRTGTTGELFF.

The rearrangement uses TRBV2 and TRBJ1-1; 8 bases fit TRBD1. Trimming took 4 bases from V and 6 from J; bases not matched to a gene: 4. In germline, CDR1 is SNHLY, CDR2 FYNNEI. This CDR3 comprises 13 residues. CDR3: CASSGEQGAEAFF. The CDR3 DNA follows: TGTGCCAGCAGTGGTGAACAGGGGGCTGAAGCTTTCTTT.

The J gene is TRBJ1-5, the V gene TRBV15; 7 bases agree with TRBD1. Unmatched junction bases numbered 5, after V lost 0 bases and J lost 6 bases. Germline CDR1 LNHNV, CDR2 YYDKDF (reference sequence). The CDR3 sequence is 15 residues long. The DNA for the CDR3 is TGTGCCACCAGCAGAGACCCCACAGGGGCTCAGCCCCAGCATTTT. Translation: CATSRDPTGAQPQHF.

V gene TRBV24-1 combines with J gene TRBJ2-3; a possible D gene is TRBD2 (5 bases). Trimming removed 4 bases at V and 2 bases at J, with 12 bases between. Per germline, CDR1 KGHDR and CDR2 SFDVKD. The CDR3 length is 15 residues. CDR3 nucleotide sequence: TGTGCCACCAGTGACCAAAAGACTAACACAGATACGCAGTATTTT. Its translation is CATSDQKTNTDTQYF.

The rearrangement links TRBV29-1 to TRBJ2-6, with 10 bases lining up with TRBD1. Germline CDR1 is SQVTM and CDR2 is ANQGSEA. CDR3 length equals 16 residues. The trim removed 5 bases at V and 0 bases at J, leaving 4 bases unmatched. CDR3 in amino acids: CSVWGQGSSGANVLTF. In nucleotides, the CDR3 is TGCAGCGTTTGGGGACAGGGGTCCTCTGGGGCCAACGTCCTGACTTTC.

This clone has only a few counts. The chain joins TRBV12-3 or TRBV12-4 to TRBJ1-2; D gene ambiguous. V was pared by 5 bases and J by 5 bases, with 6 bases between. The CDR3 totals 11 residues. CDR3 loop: CASSLQYGYTF. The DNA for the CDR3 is TGTGCCAGCAGTCTGCAGTATGGCTACACCTTC.

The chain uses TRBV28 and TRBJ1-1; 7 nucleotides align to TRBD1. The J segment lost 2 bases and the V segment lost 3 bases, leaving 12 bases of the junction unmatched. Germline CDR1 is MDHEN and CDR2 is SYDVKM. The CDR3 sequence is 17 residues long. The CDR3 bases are TGTGCCAGCAGTTTCACCGACAGGGTAGCAGAAAACACTGAAGCTTTCTTT. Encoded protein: CASSFTDRVAENTEAFF.

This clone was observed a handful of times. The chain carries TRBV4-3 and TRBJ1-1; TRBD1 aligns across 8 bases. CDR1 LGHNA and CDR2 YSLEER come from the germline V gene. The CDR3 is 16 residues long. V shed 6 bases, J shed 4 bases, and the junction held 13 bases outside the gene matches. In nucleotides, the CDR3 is TGCGCCAGCAGATCCAGGACAGGGCGATCGTCCACTGAAGCTTTCTTT. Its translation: CASRSRTGRSSTEAFF.

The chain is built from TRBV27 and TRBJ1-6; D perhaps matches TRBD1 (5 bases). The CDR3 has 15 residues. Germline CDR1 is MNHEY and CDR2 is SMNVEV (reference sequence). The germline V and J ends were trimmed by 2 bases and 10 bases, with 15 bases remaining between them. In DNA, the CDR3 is TGTGCCAGCAGTTTAGACTCCCAGGGATACTCACCCCTCCACTTT. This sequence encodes CASSLDSQGYSPLHF.

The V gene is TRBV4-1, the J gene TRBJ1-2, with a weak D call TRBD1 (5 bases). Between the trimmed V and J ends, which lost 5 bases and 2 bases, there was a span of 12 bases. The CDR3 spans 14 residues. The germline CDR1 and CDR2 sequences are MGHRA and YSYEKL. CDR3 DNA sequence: TGCGCCAGCAGCTCGGGGGAGGGGAACTATGGCTACACCTTC. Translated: CASSSGEGNYGYTF.

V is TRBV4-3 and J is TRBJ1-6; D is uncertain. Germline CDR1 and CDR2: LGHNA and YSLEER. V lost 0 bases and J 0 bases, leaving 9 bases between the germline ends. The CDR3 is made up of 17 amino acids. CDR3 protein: CASSQDIGSSYNSPLHF. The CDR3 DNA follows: TGCGCCAGCAGCCAAGATATCGGGAGCTCCTATAATTCACCCCTCCACTTT.

CDR3 residues: CAWSVGSGETQYF. In nucleotides, the CDR3 is TGTGCCTGGAGTGTAGGAAGCGGCGAGACCCAGTACTTC. The chain links TRBV30 to TRBJ2-5, with D possibly matching TRBD2 (5 bases). This CDR3 region has 13 residues. The germline V gene has CDR1 GTSNPN and CDR2 SVGIG (reference sequence). Trimming stripped 0 bases from V and 5 bases from J, with 10 bases between.

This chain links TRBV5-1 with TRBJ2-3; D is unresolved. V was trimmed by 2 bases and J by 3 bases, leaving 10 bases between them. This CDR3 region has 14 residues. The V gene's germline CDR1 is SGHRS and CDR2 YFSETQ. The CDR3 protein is CASSFSATTDTQYF. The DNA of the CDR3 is TGCGCCAGCAGCTTTAGTGCTACTACAGATACGCAGTATTTT.

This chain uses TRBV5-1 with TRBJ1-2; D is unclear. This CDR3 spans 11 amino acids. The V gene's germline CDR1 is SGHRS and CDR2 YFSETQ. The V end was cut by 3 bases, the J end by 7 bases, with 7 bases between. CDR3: CASSSSGGYTF. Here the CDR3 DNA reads TGCGCCAGCAGCTCCAGCGGTGGCTACACCTTC.

The CDR3 reads CASSEGDRGLKLRYNSPLHF. The CDR3 DNA reads TGTGCCAGCAGTGAAGGGGACAGGGGCCTCAAACTACGCTATAATTCACCCCTCCACTTT. V gene TRBV6-1 combines with J gene TRBJ1-6; 10 nucleotides align to TRBD1. CDR1 and CDR2 (germline): MNHNS, SASEGT. CDR3 length: 20 residues. The V gene end was trimmed by 1 base and the J gene end by 3 bases; junction bases not matched to a gene: 12.

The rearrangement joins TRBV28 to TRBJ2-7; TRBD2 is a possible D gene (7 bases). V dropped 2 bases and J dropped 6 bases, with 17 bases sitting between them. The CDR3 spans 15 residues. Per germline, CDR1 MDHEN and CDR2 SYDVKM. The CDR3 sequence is CASSLHSPGGPEQYF. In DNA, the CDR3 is TGTGCCAGCAGTTTACATTCACCGGGGGGCCCCGAGCAGTACTTC. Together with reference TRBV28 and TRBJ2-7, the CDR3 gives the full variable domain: DVKVTQSSRYLVKRTGEKVFLECVQDMDHENMFWYRQDPGLGLRLIYFSYDVKMKEKGDIPEGYSVSREKKERFSLILESASTNQTSMYLCASSLHSPGGPEQYFGPGTRLTVT.

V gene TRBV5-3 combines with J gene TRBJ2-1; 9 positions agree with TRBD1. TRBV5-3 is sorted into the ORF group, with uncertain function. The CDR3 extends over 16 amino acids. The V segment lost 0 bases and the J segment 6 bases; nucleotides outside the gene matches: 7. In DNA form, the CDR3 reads TGTGCCAGAAGCTTGGCCGGGACAGGGATTTTCAATGAGCAGTTCTTC. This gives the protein CARSLAGTGIFNEQFF.

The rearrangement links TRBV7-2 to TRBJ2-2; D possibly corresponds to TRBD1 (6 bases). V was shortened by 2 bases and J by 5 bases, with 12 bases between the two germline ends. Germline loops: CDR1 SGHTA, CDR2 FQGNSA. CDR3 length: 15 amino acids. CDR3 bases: TGTGCCAGCAGCTTACGAAGTAGGGGGACCGGGGAGCTGTTTTTT. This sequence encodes CASSLRSRGTGELFF.

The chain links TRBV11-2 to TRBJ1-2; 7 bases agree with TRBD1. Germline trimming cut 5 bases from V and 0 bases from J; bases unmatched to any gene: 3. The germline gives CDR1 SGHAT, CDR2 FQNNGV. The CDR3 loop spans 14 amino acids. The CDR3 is CASSRGTANYGYTF. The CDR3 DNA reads TGTGCCAGCAGCCGAGGGACAGCTAACTATGGCTACACCTTC.

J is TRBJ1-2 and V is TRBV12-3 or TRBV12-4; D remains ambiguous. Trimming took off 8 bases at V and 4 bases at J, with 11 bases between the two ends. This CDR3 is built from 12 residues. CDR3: CASSLSSYGYTF. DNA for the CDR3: TGTGCCAGCTCGCTCAGTTCCTATGGCTACACCTTC.

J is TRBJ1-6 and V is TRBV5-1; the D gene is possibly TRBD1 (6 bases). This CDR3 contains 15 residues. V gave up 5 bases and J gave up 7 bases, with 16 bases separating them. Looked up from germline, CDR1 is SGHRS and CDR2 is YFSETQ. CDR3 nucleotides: TGCGCCAGCAGGTCGCAGGGGACAATCAATTCACCCCTCCACTTT. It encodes CASRSQGTINSPLHF.

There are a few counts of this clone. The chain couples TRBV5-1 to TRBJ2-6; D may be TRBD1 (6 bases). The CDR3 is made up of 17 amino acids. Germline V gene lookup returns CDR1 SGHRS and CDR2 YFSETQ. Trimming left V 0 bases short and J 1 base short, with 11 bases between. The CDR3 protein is CASSLGDRTSGANVLTF. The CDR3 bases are TGCGCCAGCAGCTTGGGTGACAGGACATCTGGGGCCAACGTCCTGACTTTC.

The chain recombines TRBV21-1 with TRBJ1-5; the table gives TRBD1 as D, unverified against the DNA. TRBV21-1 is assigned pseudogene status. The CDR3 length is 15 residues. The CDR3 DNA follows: TGTGCCAGCAGCACCGATGGGACATGGTATCAGCCCCAGCATTTT. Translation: CASSTDGTWYQPQHF.

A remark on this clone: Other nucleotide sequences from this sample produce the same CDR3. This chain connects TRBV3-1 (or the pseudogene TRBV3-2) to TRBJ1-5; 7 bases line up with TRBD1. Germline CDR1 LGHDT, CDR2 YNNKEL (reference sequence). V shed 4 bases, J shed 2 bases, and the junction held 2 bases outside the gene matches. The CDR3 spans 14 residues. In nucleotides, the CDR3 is TGTGCCAGCAGCCCTGGGACAGGCAATCAGCCCCAGCATTTT. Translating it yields CASSPGTGNQPQHF.

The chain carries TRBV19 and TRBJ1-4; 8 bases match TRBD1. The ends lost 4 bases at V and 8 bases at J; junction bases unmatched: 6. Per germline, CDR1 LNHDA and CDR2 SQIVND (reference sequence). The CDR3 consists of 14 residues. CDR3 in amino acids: CASSTHRQGEKLFF. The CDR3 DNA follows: TGTGCCAGTAGTACCCACCGACAGGGGGAAAAACTGTTTTTT.

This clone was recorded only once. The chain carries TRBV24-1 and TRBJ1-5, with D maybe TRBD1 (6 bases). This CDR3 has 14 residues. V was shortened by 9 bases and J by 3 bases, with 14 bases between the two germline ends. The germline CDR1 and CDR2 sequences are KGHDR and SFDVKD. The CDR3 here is CATQGQGYNQPQHF. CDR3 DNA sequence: TGTGCCACCCAGGGCCAGGGGTACAATCAGCCCCAGCATTTT.

As DNA, the CDR3 is TGTGAACCGGTCTCCACCTCCAGGGACAATAATTCACCCCTCCACTTT. Amino acids: CEPVSTSRDNNSPLHF. This chain joins TRBV28 and TRBJ1-6; possibly TRBD1 for D (6 bases). Germline V gives CDR1 MDHEN, CDR2 SYDVKM. The CDR3 consists of 16 residues. The full variable domain, with the rest looked up from reference TRBV28 and TRBJ1-6, is DVKVTQSSRYLVKRTGEKVFLECVQDMDHENMFWYRQDPGLGLRLIYFSYDVKMKEKGDIPEGYSVSREKKERFSLILESASTNQTSMYLCEPVSTSRDNNSPLHFGNGTRLTVT.

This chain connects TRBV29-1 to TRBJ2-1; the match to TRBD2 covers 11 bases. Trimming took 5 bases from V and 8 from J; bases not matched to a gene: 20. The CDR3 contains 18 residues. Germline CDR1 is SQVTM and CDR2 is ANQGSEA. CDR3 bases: TGCAGCGTTCTGAAAATCGGGGCTAGCGGGAGGAGTTGGGATGAGCAGTTCTTC. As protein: CSVLKIGASGRSWDEQFF.

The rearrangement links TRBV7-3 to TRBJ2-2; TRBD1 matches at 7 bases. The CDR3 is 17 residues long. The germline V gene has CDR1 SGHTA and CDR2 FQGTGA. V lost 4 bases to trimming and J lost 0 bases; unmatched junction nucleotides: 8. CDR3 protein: CASSSRDRFSNTGELFF. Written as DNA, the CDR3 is TGTGCCAGCAGCTCACGGGACAGATTCTCGAACACCGGGGAGCTGTTTTTT.

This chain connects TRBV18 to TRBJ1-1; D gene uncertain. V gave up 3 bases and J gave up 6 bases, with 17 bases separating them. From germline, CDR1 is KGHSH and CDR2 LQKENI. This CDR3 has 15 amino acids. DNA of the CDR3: TGTGCCAGCTCACCCGAGTCGAGGGTCTCGGCTGAAGCTTTCTTT. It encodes CASSPESRVSAEAFF. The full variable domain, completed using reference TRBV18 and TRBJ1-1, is NAGVMQNPRHLVRRRGQEARLRCSPMKGHSHVYWYRQLPEEGLKFMVYLQKENIIDESGMPKERFSAEFPKEGPSILRIQQVVRGDSAAYFCASSPESRVSAEAFFGQGTRLTVV.